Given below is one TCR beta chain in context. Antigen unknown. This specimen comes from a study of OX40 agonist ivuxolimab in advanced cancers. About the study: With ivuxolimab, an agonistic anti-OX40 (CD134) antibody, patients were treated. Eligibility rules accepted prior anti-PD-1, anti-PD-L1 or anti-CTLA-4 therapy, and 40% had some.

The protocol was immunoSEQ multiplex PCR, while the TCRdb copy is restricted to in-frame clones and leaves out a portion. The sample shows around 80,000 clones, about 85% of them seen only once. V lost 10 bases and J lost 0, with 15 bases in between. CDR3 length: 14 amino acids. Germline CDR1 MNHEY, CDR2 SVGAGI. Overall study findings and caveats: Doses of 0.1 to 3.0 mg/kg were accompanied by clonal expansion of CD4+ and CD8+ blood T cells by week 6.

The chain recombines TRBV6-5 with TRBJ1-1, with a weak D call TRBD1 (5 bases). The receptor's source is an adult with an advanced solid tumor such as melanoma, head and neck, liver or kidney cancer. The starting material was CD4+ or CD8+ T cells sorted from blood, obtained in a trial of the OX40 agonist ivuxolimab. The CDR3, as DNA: TGTGCCACCACCGGGGGGGGATTGAACACTGAAGCTTTCTTT. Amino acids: CATTGGGLNTEAFF.